Listed below are T cell receptor beta chains from one sample, sequenced in a study of T cell responses to AZD1222 COVID-19 vaccine. Sequencing was performed with immunoSEQ multiplex PCR; in TCRdb, only in-frame clones are kept and a portion is missing. Among about 130,000 clones listed, around 90% were seen once. The starting material was peripheral blood, obtained on day 0 of AZD1222 vaccination. These receptors were taken from an adult in good health. CDR3s include the opening cysteine and the closing phenylalanine or tryptophan. A D gene is named only where the DNA matches it firmly. A row's size may be missing; if present it is once, few, many or a size class.

length	V	size	J	D	DNA	CDR3
12	TRBV24-1	.	TRBJ1-1	.	TGTGCCACCAGTGGACAGAACACTGAAGCTTTCTTT	CATSGQNTEAFF
16	TRBV4-3	.	TRBJ2-7	.	TGCGCCAGCAGCCAAGATTTGCGGCTACCACCCTACGAGCAGTACTTC	CASSQDLRLPPYEQYF
15	TRBV5-1	.	TRBJ2-3	TRBD2	TGCGCCAGCAGCCCCATAGCGGGGGAGGCAGATACGCAGTATTTT	CASSPIAGEADTQYF
13	TRBV12-3/TRBV12-4	.	TRBJ2-1	.	TGTGCCAGCAGTTTAATAAGGCGCAATGAGCAGTTCTTC	CASSLIRRNEQFF
17	TRBV24-1	once	TRBJ1-3	TRBD1	TGTGCCACCAGTGATGCCTCTGGGACAGGCCTTGGAAACACCATATATTTT	CATSDASGTGLGNTIYF
15	TRBV4-1	.	TRBJ1-1	TRBD1	TGCGCCAGCAGCACGCGGACAGGGAATAGGACTGAAGCTTTCTTT	CASSTRTGNRTEAFF
15	TRBV7-9	.	TRBJ1-1	TRBD1	TGTGCCAGCAGCTTAGCGACAGGGGCCGACACTGAAGCTTTCTTT	CASSLATGADTEAFF
14	TRBV27	.	TRBJ2-7	.	TGTGCCAGCAGTTTATCACACAAGGTCTACGAGCAGTACTTC	CASSLSHKVYEQYF
14	TRBV3-1/TRBV3-2	.	TRBJ1-1	.	TGTGCCAGCAGCCAAGAAGGCGGGGTTACTGAAGCTTTCTTT	CASSQEGGVTEAFF
11	TRBV6-5	.	TRBJ1-1	.	TGTGCCAGCAGTTACCTGGCAGAAGCTTTCTTT	CASSYLAEAFF
16	TRBV21-1	.	TRBJ2-3	.	TGTGCCAGCAGCAAAATCCGAACAGGACAGACAGATACGCAGTATTTT	CASSKIRTGQTDTQYF
16	TRBV7-2	.	TRBJ1-2	.	TGTGCCAGCAGCTTAGTACAAACCGGGGGGAGCCGTGGCTACACCTTC	CASSLVQTGGSRGYTF
16	TRBV6-5	.	TRBJ1-2	.	TGTGCCAGCAGTTACTCGAGTAGTCGACAGAACTATGGCTACACCTTC	CASSYSSSRQNYGYTF
17	TRBV4-1	.	TRBJ1-1	.	TGCGCCAGCAGCCCCGGGGGGTCGGGCAGGCCTTACACTGAAGCTTTCTTT	CASSPGGSGRPYTEAFF
17	TRBV15	.	TRBJ1-4	.	TGTGCCACCAGCAGAGATGAGACCCTGGGAACTAATGAAAAACTGTTTTTT	CATSRDETLGTNEKLFF
14	TRBV29-1	.	TRBJ1-1	.	TGCAGCGTTTACCGACGCACGATGAACACTGAAGCTTTCTTT	CSVYRRTMNTEAFF
14	TRBV11-2	.	TRBJ1-2	.	TGTGCCAGCAGCTTTGCGGGATCAGACTATGGCTACACCTTC	CASSFAGSDYGYTF
14	TRBV28	few	TRBJ1-5	.	TGTGCCTCCCGGCGGGGGGGCGGCAATCAGCCCCAGCATTTT	CASRRGGGNQPQHF
16	TRBV7-8	few	TRBJ2-7	.	TGTGCCAGCAAGGGGGGCGCTGGAGCCTTCCTCTACGAGCAGTACTTC	CASKGGAGAFLYEQYF
15	TRBV7-8	.	TRBJ1-5	.	TGTGCCAGCAGCGAACAGGGACTCGGCAATCAGCCCCAGCATTTT	CASSEQGLGNQPQHF
14	TRBV5-1	.	TRBJ1-4	.	TGCGCCAGCAGTCCAACGGGTTCTAATGAAAAACTGTTTTTT	CASSPTGSNEKLFF
16	TRBV6-1	.	TRBJ1-3	.	TGTGCCAGCAGTGAAGCAGGACACTTCTCTGGAAACACCATATATTTT	CASSEAGHFSGNTIYF
13	TRBV5-1	.	TRBJ1-1	.	TGCGCCAGCAGCTTGGATTCGTCGGGGATAGCTTTCTTT	CASSLDSSGIAFF
14	TRBV6-2/TRBV6-3	.	TRBJ2-7	.	TGTGCCAGCAGTTACGGCCCGGGTACCTACGAGCAGTACTTC	CASSYGPGTYEQYF
15	TRBV25-1	.	TRBJ1-1	.	TGTGCCAGCAGTGAATCGGGAAGGACGGGGACTGAAGCTTTCTTT	CASSESGRTGTEAFF
11	TRBV7-9	.	TRBJ2-3	.	TGTGCCAGCGCGCAGGCAGATACGCAGTATTTT	CASAQADTQYF
13	TRBV25-1	few	TRBJ1-5	.	TGTGCCAGCAGTGGCGGGGTAAATCAGCCCCAGCATTTT	CASSGGVNQPQHF
13	TRBV18	.	TRBJ1-1	.	TGTGCCAGCTCAGCCGGGACGTTCGGTGAAGCTTTCTTT	CASSAGTFGEAFF
20	TRBV7-3	.	TRBJ1-1	TRBD1	TGTGCCAGCAGCTTGAGGACAGGGATCGGGTCGGCTCAACCGCGGGCTGAAGCTTTCTTT	CASSLRTGIGSAQPRAEAFF
15	TRBV4-1	.	TRBJ2-3	.	TGCGCCAGCAGCCAAGTGTCGAGCGGCGCGGATACGCAGTATTTT	CASSQVSSGADTQYF
13	TRBV5-1	.	TRBJ1-3	TRBD1	TGCGCCAGCAGCGAGGGGACAGCCAACACCATATATTTT	CASSEGTANTIYF
17	TRBV4-1	.	TRBJ2-2	.	TGCGCCAGCAGCCCAAGGGCAGGGAAAATCATTGTGGGGGAGCTGTTTTTT	CASSPRAGKIIVGELFF
14	TRBV12-5	.	TRBJ1-2	.	TGTGCTAGTGGTCCACTTGGGCGTGACTATGGCTACACCTTC	CASGPLGRDYGYTF
12	TRBV5-1	.	TRBJ2-1	.	TGCGCCAGCAGCCCGGGACTGAGTGAGCAGTTCTTC	CASSPGLSEQFF
18	TRBV7-2	.	TRBJ2-5	TRBD2	TGTGCCAGCAGCCTTGGGACTAGCGGGGGGGCCTTAGGAGAGACCCAGTACTTC	CASSLGTSGGALGETQYF
14	TRBV3-1/TRBV3-2	.	TRBJ2-5	TRBD2	TGTGCCAGCAGCCATAGCGGGTCGCAAGAGACCCAGTACTTC	CASSHSGSQETQYF
15	TRBV28	.	TRBJ1-6	.	TGTGCCAGCAGAACCCCGGGACAATATAATTCACCCCTCCACTTT	CASRTPGQYNSPLHF
13	TRBV5-6	.	TRBJ2-7	.	TGTGCCAGCAGCTCCCGACAGCCGAGGGAGCAGTACTTC	CASSSRQPREQYF
16	TRBV9	once	TRBJ2-7	.	TGTGCCAGCAGCGTAGGTCCGGGACTTCGGGCTTGGGAGCAGTACTTC	CASSVGPGLRAWEQYF
13	TRBV14	.	TRBJ1-1	.	TGTGCCAGCACTTGGGGCATGAACACTGAAGCTTTCTTT	CASTWGMNTEAFF